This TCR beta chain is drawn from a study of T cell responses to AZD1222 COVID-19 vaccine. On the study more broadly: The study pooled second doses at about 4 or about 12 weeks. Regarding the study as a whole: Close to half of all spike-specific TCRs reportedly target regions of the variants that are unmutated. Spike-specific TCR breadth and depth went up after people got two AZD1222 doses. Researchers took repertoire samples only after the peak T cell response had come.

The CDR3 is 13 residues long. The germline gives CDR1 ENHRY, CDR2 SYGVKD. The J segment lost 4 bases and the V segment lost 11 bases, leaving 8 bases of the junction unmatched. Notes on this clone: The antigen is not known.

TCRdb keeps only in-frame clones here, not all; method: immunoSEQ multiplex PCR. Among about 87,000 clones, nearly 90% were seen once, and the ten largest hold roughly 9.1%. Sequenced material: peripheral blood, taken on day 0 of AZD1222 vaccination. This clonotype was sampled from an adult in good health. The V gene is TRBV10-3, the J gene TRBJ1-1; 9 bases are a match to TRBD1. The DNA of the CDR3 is TGTGCCGCCTCGACAGGGGGAGGCACTGAAGCTTTCTTT. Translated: CAASTGGGTEAFF.